Listed below are T cell receptor beta chains from one sample, sequenced in a study of T cell responses to AZD1222 COVID-19 vaccine. Repertoires were generated with immunoSEQ multiplex PCR, while TCRdb's copy carries only in-frame clones and drops some. Among about 180,000 clones, roughly nine tenths were seen once, and the ten largest hold roughly 3.1%. The starting material was peripheral blood, obtained on day 0 of AZD1222 vaccination. The receptors here all came from an adult in good health. CDR3s include the opening cysteine and the closing phenylalanine or tryptophan. D genes are given only for firm matches. For some rows the clone size is stated as once, few or many, or as a class when expanded; others skip it.

TRBV12-3/TRBV12-4	.	.	TRBJ1-2	CASSLRDRGGYTF	TGTGCCAGCAGCCTCCGGGACCGAGGCGGCTACACCTTC
TRBV6-5	.	TRBD1	TRBJ2-1	CASSLSGGPAGEQFF	TGTGCCAGCAGTTTATCAGGGGGCCCGGCGGGTGAGCAGTTCTTC
TRBV14	.	TRBD1	TRBJ1-1	CASSQVGGQLNTEAFF	TGTGCCAGCAGCCAAGTAGGGGGACAGCTGAACACTGAAGCTTTCTTT
TRBV7-2	.	.	TRBJ1-2	CASSLGGNRGYTF	TGTGCCAGCAGCTTAGGGGGGAATAGGGGCTACACCTTC
TRBV15	.	.	TRBJ2-3	CATSPPAGLSTDTQYF	TGTGCCACCTCCCCCCCGGCGGGACTGAGCACAGATACGCAGTATTTT
TRBV4-2	.	.	TRBJ1-6	CASSQGSPGSPLHF	TGTGCCAGCAGCCAAGGTTCCCCGGGGTCACCCCTCCACTTT
TRBV5-4	.	TRBD2	TRBJ2-2	CASSLGEGPGELFF	TGTGCCAGCAGCTTGGGGGAGGGGCCCGGGGAGCTGTTTTTT
TRBV6-5	.	.	TRBJ1-1	CASSSDGGNTEAFF	TGTGCCAGCAGCTCCGACGGAGGGAACACTGAAGCTTTCTTT
TRBV29-1	.	.	TRBJ2-7	CSVVPPDSNSYEQYF	TGCAGCGTTGTACCCCCGGACAGCAACTCCTACGAGCAGTACTTC
TRBV19	.	TRBD1	TRBJ2-1	CASSIHRGPGSSYNEQFF	TGTGCCAGTAGTATTCACAGGGGACCGGGTAGCTCCTACAATGAGCAGTTCTTC
TRBV9	.	TRBD1	TRBJ1-1	CASSTAEQGGTEAFF	TGTGCCAGCAGCACCGCAGAGCAGGGGGGGACTGAAGCTTTCTTT
TRBV10-3	.	.	TRBJ2-3	CAISESGAGTTDTQYF	TGTGCCATCAGTGAGTCAGGGGCAGGGACCACAGATACGCAGTATTTT
TRBV25-1	.	.	TRBJ2-7	CASRGDSPYEQYF	TGTGCCAGCCGGGGGGACAGTCCCTACGAGCAGTACTTC
TRBV25-1	.	.	TRBJ2-3	CASSATDEGKWGDTQYF	TGTGCCAGCAGCGCTACTGACGAGGGTAAGTGGGGAGATACGCAGTATTTT
TRBV24-1	.	.	TRBJ2-7	CATSDRRGTSYEQYF	TGTGCCACCAGTGATAGGCGGGGAACCTCCTACGAGCAGTACTTC
TRBV9	.	.	TRBJ1-3	CASSSPASDRSGNTIYF	TGTGCCAGCAGCTCCCCCGCCAGCGACCGGTCTGGAAACACCATATATTTT
TRBV6-5	.	TRBD1	TRBJ2-7	CASRKTGTYEQYF	TGTGCCAGCAGGAAGACAGGGACATACGAGCAGTACTTC
TRBV27	.	.	TRBJ1-4	CASSPGTWEKLFF	TGTGCCAGCAGTCCAGGGACTTGGGAAAAACTGTTTTTT
TRBV19	.	TRBD2	TRBJ2-7	CASSIDRAGSPYEQYF	TGTGCCAGTAGTATAGATCGAGCGGGGAGTCCCTACGAGCAGTACTTC
TRBV19	.	.	TRBJ1-2	CASSFGTLRSNYGYTF	TGTGCCAGTAGTTTCGGGACACTGCGATCGAACTATGGCTACACCTTC
TRBV6-2/TRBV6-3	.	.	TRBJ1-2	CASSPTGATNYGYTF	TGTGCCAGCAGTCCGACAGGAGCCACTAACTATGGCTACACCTTC
TRBV3-1/TRBV3-2	.	.	TRBJ1-6	CASSQRQKNSPLHF	TGTGCCAGCAGCCAGCGACAGAAGAATTCACCCCTCCACTTT
TRBV12-3/TRBV12-4	few	.	TRBJ1-6	CASSLYSSPLHF	TGTGCCAGCAGTTTATACAGTTCGCCCCTCCACTTT
TRBV30	.	.	TRBJ1-5	CAWDGGQGYNQPQHF	TGTGCCTGGGATGGGGGGCAGGGGTACAATCAGCCCCAGCATTTT
TRBV5-4	.	.	TRBJ1-2	CASSLEGGEGGYTF	TGTGCCAGCAGCTTGGAGGGCGGCGAGGGTGGCTACACCTTC
TRBV2	once	TRBD1	TRBJ2-7	CASRPGQGREQYF	TGTGCCAGCAGGCCCGGACAGGGAAGGGAGCAGTACTTC
TRBV19	once	TRBD1	TRBJ1-2	CASTQGQGTNYGYTF	TGTGCCAGTACCCAAGGACAGGGGACTAACTATGGCTACACCTTC
TRBV7-2	.	.	TRBJ2-2	CASSLFQGNTGELFF	TGTGCCAGCAGCTTATTCCAGGGGAACACCGGGGAGCTGTTTTTT
TRBV30	.	.	TRBJ1-1	CAWRGPGLREVNTEAFF	TGTGCCTGGCGAGGGCCAGGGCTCAGGGAGGTGAACACTGAAGCTTTCTTT
TRBV20-1	.	.	TRBJ2-1	CSASIVTGEQFF	TGCAGTGCTAGTATTGTCACTGGCGAGCAGTTCTTC
TRBV7-8	once	.	TRBJ1-1	CASSLTGTEAFF	TGTGCCAGCAGCTTAACAGGCACTGAAGCTTTCTTT
TRBV19	.	.	TRBJ1-5	CASSITGDHQPQHF	TGTGCCAGTAGTATAACTGGGGACCATCAGCCCCAGCATTTT
TRBV9	once	.	TRBJ2-3	CASSVTGADTQYF	TGTGCCAGCAGCGTTACAGGCGCGGATACGCAGTATTTT
TRBV7-3	.	TRBD1	TRBJ1-6	CASSLQGQGDSPLHF	TGTGCCAGCAGCTTACAGGGACAGGGAGACTCACCCCTCCACTTT
TRBV11-2	.	.	TRBJ1-5	CASSLGPGGQPQHF	TGTGCCAGCAGCTTAGGCCCCGGCGGTCAGCCCCAGCATTTT
TRBV3-1/TRBV3-2	.	TRBD1	TRBJ1-2	CASSHRDRGRRGYTF	TGTGCCAGCAGCCACAGGGACAGGGGGCGTCGGGGCTACACCTTC
TRBV21-1	.	.	TRBJ1-2	CASSKGGGDRGSYTF	TGTGCCAGCAGCAAGGGGGGTGGGGACAGGGGAAGCTACACCTTC
TRBV5-4	.	.	TRBJ1-1	CASSLRQGRVEAFF	TGTGCCAGCAGCTTGCGGCAGGGGAGGGTTGAAGCTTTCTTT
TRBV7-9	.	.	TRBJ2-7	CASSSPSGRSYEQYF	TGTGCCAGCAGCTCGCCTTCGGGGCGTTCCTACGAGCAGTACTTC
TRBV2	.	.	TRBJ2-7	CASSAWQFQYEQYF	TGTGCCAGCAGTGCGTGGCAGTTCCAGTACGAGCAGTACTTC
TRBV5-4	.	TRBD1	TRBJ2-5	CASSSPGTGEETQYF	TGTGCCAGCAGCTCGCCCGGTACAGGGGAAGAGACCCAGTACTTC
TRBV4-3	.	TRBD1	TRBJ1-2	CASSQEPSGGADGYTF	TGCGCCAGCAGCCAAGAACCTTCAGGGGGCGCGGATGGCTACACCTTC
TRBV15	.	.	TRBJ1-5	CATSRSSNQPQHF	TGTGCCACCAGCAGATCCAGCAATCAGCCCCAGCATTTT
TRBV25-1	.	.	TRBJ2-7	CASSDPGIGTGYEQYF	TGTGCCAGCAGTGACCCGGGTATTGGAACGGGCTACGAGCAGTACTTC
TRBV6-5	.	TRBD1	TRBJ1-6	CASTQGVGNSPLHF	TGTGCCAGCACCCAGGGGGTTGGTAATTCACCCCTCCACTTT